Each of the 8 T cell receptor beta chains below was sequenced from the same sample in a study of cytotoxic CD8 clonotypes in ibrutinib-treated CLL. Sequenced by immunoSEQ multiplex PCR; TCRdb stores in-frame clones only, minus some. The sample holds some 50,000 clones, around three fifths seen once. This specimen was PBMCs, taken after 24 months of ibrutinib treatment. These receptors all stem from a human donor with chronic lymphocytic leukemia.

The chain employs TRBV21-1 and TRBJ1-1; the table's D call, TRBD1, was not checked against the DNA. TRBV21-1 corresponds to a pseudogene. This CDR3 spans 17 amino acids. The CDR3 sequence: CASSKALGQRMNTEAFF. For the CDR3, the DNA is TGTGCCAGCAGCAAAGCGCTCGGACAGAGGATGAACACTGAAGCTTTCTTT.

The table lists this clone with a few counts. The CDR3 loop is CASSGTGTGVNYGYTF. As DNA, the CDR3 is TGTGCCAGCAGTGGTACCGGGACAGGGGTTAACTATGGCTACACCTTC. The chain is built from TRBV2 and TRBJ1-2, with 10 bases aligning to TRBD1. The germline V gene encodes CDR1 SNHLY and CDR2 FYNNEI. This CDR3 spans 16 amino acids. Germline trimming cut 4 bases from V and 1 base from J; bases unmatched to any gene: 6.

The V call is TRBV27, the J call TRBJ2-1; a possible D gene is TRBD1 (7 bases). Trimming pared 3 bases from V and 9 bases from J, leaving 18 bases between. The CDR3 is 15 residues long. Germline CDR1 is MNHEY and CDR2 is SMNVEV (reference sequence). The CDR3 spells CASSLEGAGRGEQFF. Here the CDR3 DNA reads TGTGCCAGCAGTTTGGAGGGGGCGGGACGTGGTGAGCAGTTCTTC.

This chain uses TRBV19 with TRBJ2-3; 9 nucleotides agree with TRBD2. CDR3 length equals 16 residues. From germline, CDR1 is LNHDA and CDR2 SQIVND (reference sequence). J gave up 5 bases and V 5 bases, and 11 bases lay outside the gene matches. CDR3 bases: TGTGCCAGTAGTGCCTCCAGCGGGGGGCCTGAAGATACGCAGTATTTT. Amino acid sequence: CASSASSGGPEDTQYF.

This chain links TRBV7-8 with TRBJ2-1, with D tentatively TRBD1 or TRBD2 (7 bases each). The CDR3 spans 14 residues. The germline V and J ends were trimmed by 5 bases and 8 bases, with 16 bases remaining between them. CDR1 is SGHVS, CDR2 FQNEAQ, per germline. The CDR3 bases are TGTGCCAGCAGCCCCCGACAGGGAGGGGATGAGCAGTTCTTC. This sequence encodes CASSPRQGGDEQFF.

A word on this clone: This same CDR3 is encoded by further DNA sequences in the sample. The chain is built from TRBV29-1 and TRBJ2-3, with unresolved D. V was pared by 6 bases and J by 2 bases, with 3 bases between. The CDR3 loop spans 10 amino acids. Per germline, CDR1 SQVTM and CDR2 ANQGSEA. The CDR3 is CSVDTDTQYF. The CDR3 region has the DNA TGCAGCGTGGACACAGATACGCAGTATTTT.

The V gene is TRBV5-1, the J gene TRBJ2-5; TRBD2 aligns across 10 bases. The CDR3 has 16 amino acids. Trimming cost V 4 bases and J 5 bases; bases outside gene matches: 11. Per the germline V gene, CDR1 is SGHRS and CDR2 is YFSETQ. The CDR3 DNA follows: TGCGCCAGCAGCCCCATAAGCGGGGGGGCCCTGGAGACCCAGTACTTC. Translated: CASSPISGGALETQYF.

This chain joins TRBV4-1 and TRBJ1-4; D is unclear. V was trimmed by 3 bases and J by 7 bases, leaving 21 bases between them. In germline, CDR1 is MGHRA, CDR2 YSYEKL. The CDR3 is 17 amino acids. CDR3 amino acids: CASSHRHPLEGSEKLFF. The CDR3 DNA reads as TGCGCCAGCAGCCACAGACACCCTCTGGAAGGGAGTGAAAAACTGTTTTTT.